This TCR beta chain was captured in a study of blood T cell repertoires in COVID-19. Study summary: Both acute and convalescent COVID-19 samples were obtained from the United States, Italy and Spain. PBMCs, B-cell-depleted T cells, or T cells were the source of the cDNA or gDNA that made up the material.

While infection was still active, Seattle patients were enrolled and then followed longitudinally. This CDR3 region has 18 residues. Germline V gene lookup returns CDR1 MNHNS and CDR2 SASEGT. V was clipped by 2 bases and J by 2 bases; unmatched bases: 15. How the authors handled the data: Cell counts per sample came from amplifying reference gene primers. Produced via immunoSEQ multiplex PCR; TCRdb's table is partial and in-frame only. D and trimming come from the DNA, and the V and J calls and clone size come from that table. The sample records 140,000 to 150,000 clones, over 75% being singletons. The sequence was collected from an older woman with COVID-19, enrolled during active disease. The sequenced sample was peripheral blood. V is TRBV6-1 and J is TRBJ2-7, with 7 nucleotides matching TRBD1. The CDR3 DNA follows: TGTGCCAGCAGTGAATTCATCTTAGTAACCGGGACAGCCTACGAGCAGTACTTC. Protein sequence: CASSEFILVTGTAYEQYF.